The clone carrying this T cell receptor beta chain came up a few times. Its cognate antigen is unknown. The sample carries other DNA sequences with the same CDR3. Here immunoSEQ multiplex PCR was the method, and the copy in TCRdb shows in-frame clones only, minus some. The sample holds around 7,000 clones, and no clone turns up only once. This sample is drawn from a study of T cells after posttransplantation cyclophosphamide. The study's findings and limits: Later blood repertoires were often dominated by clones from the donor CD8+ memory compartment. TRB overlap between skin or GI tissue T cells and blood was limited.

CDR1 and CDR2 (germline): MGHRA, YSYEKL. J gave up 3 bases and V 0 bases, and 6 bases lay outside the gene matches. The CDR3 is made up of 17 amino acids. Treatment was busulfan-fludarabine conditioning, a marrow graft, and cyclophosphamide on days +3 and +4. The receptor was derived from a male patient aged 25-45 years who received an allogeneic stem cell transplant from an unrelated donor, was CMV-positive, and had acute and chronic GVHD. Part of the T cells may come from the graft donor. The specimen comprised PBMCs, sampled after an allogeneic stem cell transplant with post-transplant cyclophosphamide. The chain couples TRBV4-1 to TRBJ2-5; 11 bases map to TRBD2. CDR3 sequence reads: CASSQEGPSGGKETQYF. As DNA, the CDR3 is TGCGCCAGCAGCCAAGAAGGTCCTAGCGGGGGGAAAGAGACCCAGTACTTC.